This T cell receptor (beta chain) comes out of a study of blood T cell repertoires in COVID-19. Study in general: Sites in the United States, Italy and Spain provided acute and convalescent COVID-19 samples. Sources were T cells, B-cell-depleted T cells, or PBMCs; the material itself was cDNA or gDNA.

Authors' analysis steps: Estimation of nucleated cell counts was performed using reference gene primer amplification. Repertoires were generated with immunoSEQ multiplex PCR, while TCRdb's copy carries only in-frame clones and drops some. V, J and clone size are taken as reported in that table, and D and trimming were inferred from the DNA itself. The sample records around 130,000 clones, around 82% being singletons. V shed 3 bases and J shed 3 bases, with 12 bases lying between them. The CDR3 sequence is 14 residues long. Germline assignment: CDR1 KGHSH and CDR2 LQKENI. The origin of this receptor is a man aged 55 to 70 with acute or convalescent COVID-19. The sequencing input was peripheral blood. The chain uses TRBV18 and TRBJ2-7, with a weak D call TRBD2 (7 bases). CDR3 DNA sequence: TGTGCCAGCTCACCCGAGCGGGACAACTACGAGCAGTACTTC. This sequence encodes CASSPERDNYEQYF.